This paragraph covers one TCR beta chain sequence. The V gene's germline CDR1 is SGHVS and CDR2 FQNEAQ. V gave up 1 base and J gave up 3 bases; unmatched junction bases: 10. CDR3 length equals 17 residues. The sample belongs to a study of blood T cell repertoires in COVID-19. The repertoire was sequenced with immunoSEQ multiplex PCR; TCRdb's copy has only in-frame clones and lacks some. The sample comprises 130,000 to 150,000 clones, 87% of which are singletons, and 8.5% to 9.5% rests with the top ten. This receptor was obtained from a woman between 45 and 60 years old with active or convalescent COVID-19. The chain is built from TRBV7-8 and TRBJ2-7; 9 positions match TRBD1. Sequenced material: peripheral blood. The DNA of the CDR3 is TGTGCCAGCAGCTTAGGGCTAAGTGGGACAGGGTACTACGAGCAGTACTTC. The encoded protein is CASSLGLSGTGYYEQYF.